This TCR beta chain was captured in a study of blood T cells in healthy people across ages. Overall study: The template switching approach captured approximately one barcoded beta molecule for every two T cells.

The CDR3 contains 16 residues. Germline-derived CDR1 and CDR2 are MNHEY and SVGEGT. Unmatched junction bases numbered 11, after V lost 5 bases and J lost 4 bases. Researchers collected approximately 9.5 milliliters of peripheral blood from every single donor. Primed by a sample-barcoded 5' primer and a J-beta primer mix, a second PCR proceeded for roughly 7 to 11 cycles. TCRdb re-called the 5' RACE reads with MiXCR, one entry per CDR3 protein. Found here are about 1.4 million distinct CDR3 sequences, around 59% of them singletons; the top ten hold 6.5% to 8%. The TCR was taken from a young man in good health. This chain links TRBV6-2 or TRBV6-3 with TRBJ1-3; 7 positions match TRBD1. The sequenced sample was blood. CDR3 sequence (DNA): TGTGCCAGCAGTCAGAACCTCGGGACAGTCGGAAACACCATATATTTT. As protein: CASSQNLGTVGNTIYF.